The next 27 T cell receptor beta chains were all read from a single sample in a study of beta chain features in type 1 diabetes. The whole isolated RNA underwent reverse transcription, so sequencing captured expressed TCRB transcripts. Measured with immunoSEQ multiplex PCR; TCRdb has only the in-frame clones, and not every one. Of 600,000 to 750,000 clones listed, 12% are singletons. No cognate antigen is known for these TCRs. Findings of the study overall: Moderate yet significant TCRB CDR3 shortening was seen in Type 1 diabetes patients in all four CD4+ subsets.

Sample: naive CD4+ T cells from blood. The receptors were sampled from a man between 25 and 39 years old with type 1 diabetes.

The rearrangement links TRBV11-2 to TRBJ1-6, with D unresolved. CDR1 is SGHAT, CDR2 FQNNGV, per germline. This CDR3 is 18 amino acids long. V lost 2 bases and J lost 8, with 22 bases in between. Here the CDR3 reads CASSLSRATTPSDSPLHF. In DNA form, the CDR3 reads TGTGCCAGCAGCTTAAGCCGGGCCACAACTCCTTCGGATTCACCCCTCCACTTT.

This sequence joins TRBV9 and TRBJ2-3; 8 positions agree with TRBD2. J was trimmed by 4 bases and V by 4 bases; bases with no gene match: 5. Germline V gives CDR1 SGDLS, CDR2 YYNGEE. The CDR3 has 14 amino acids. The DNA for the CDR3 is TGTGCCAGCAGCCCCAGCGGGGGCGCAGATACGCAGTATTTT. It yields the protein CASSPSGGADTQYF.

J is TRBJ2-7 and V is TRBV9; maybe TRBD2 (5 bases). The V end was cut by 4 bases, the J end by 7 bases, with 15 bases between. This CDR3 is 13 amino acids long. The germline V gene encodes CDR1 SGDLS and CDR2 YYNGEE. The CDR3 DNA is TGTGCCAGCAGCCTGGACCAACCGGGGGAGCAGTACTTC. Protein: CASSLDQPGEQYF. Looking up the rest from reference TRBV9 and TRBJ2-7 gives the full variable domain: DSGVTQTPKHLITATGQRVTLRCSPRSGDLSVYWYQQSLDQGLQFLIQYYNGEERAKGNILERFSAQQFPDLHSELNLSSLELGDSALYFCASSLDQPGEQYFGPGTRLTVT.

This clone was seen a handful of times. The junction and the germline gene differ at one end; a read error may be behind it. The V gene is TRBV29-1, the J gene TRBJ1-1; weak D call: TRBD1 (5 bases). The CDR3 has 15 residues. Looked up from germline, CDR1 is SQVTM and CDR2 is ANQGSEA. The DNA for the CDR3 is TGCAGCATTGACGGGCTTCGGGACCGCGACACTGAAGCTTTCTTT. This sequence encodes CSIDGLRDRDTEAFF.

This clone was observed a handful of times. The V gene is TRBV28, the J gene TRBJ1-2, with 8 positions matching TRBD1. The CDR3 runs to 15 residues. V gave up 6 bases and J gave up 8 bases; unmatched junction bases: 14. Germline CDR1 reads MDHEN; CDR2 reads SYDVKM. The CDR3 sequence: CASSLLDRALVGYTF. In DNA form, the CDR3 reads TGTGCCAGCAGCCTTTTGGACAGGGCTTTGGTCGGCTACACCTTC.

In its sample, this clone was seen a few times. The gene calls are TRBV7-2 and TRBJ2-3; 13 bases line up with TRBD2. J lost 0 bases, V lost 5 bases, and 2 bases had no gene match. Germline assignment: CDR1 SGHTA and CDR2 FQGNSA. The CDR3 has 16 residues. CDR3 DNA: TGTGCCAGCAGCATGGGACTAGCGGGGAGCACAGATACGCAGTATTTT. Translation gives CASSMGLAGSTDTQYF.

The V gene is TRBV10-3, the J gene TRBJ2-7; 12 positions agree with TRBD1. The V segment lost 11 bases and the J segment 6 bases; nucleotides outside the gene matches: 8. CDR3 length: 13 amino acids. Germline V CDR1 and CDR2: ENHRY, SYGVKD. CDR3 nucleotide sequence: TGTGCCTCGAACCGGGACAGGGGGCCCGAGCAGTACTTC. Its protein product is CASNRDRGPEQYF.

The J gene is TRBJ1-5, the V gene TRBV30; 7 bases fit TRBD1. Trimming took 0 bases from V and 7 from J; bases not matched to a gene: 3. CDR3 length: 13 residues. Germline assignment: CDR1 GTSNPN and CDR2 SVGIG (reference sequence). CDR3 residues: CAWSVEGAQPQHF. CDR3 DNA: TGTGCCTGGAGTGTAGAGGGGGCCCAGCCCCAGCATTTT.

This clone showed up just a few times. Other DNA variants within this sample encode the same CDR3. This chain uses TRBV18 with TRBJ2-2, with unresolved D. V was clipped by 2 bases and J by 0 bases, with 7 bases between them. The CDR3 has 15 amino acids. Per germline, CDR1 KGHSH and CDR2 LQKENI. The CDR3 is CASSPDTANTGELFF. Written as DNA, the CDR3 is TGTGCCAGCTCACCAGATACAGCGAACACCGGGGAGCTGTTTTTT.

This clone has only a few counts. The chain uses TRBV28 and TRBJ2-7, with 8 bases lining up with TRBD1. CDR3 size: 13 residues. V was clipped by 6 bases and J by 3 bases; unmatched bases: 4. CDR1 and CDR2 from the germline V gene are MDHEN and SYDVKM. The CDR3 is CASRGTGFYEQYF. The CDR3 bases are TGTGCCAGCAGGGGGACAGGATTCTACGAGCAGTACTTC. The variable domain in full, with the rest retrieved from reference TRBV28 and TRBJ2-7, is DVKVTQSSRYLVKRTGEKVFLECVQDMDHENMFWYRQDPGLGLRLIYFSYDVKMKEKGDIPEGYSVSREKKERFSLILESASTNQTSMYLCASRGTGFYEQYFGPGTRLTVT.

This chain joins TRBV7-9 and TRBJ1-1; no clear D gene. This CDR3 comprises 11 residues. Germline loops: CDR1 SEHNR, CDR2 FQNEAQ (reference sequence). V was cut by 5 bases and J by 11 bases, with 12 bases left in between. CDR3 protein: CASSQDRAAFF. The CDR3 DNA is TGTGCCAGCAGCCAGGACCGAGCGGCTTTCTTT.

This clone was detected only a few times. This rearrangement joins TRBV27 to TRBJ2-7; D is unclear. V lost 1 base to trimming and J lost 11 bases, with 18 bases between them. The CDR3 has 14 residues. Germline lookup yields CDR1 MNHEY and CDR2 SMNVEV (reference sequence). CDR3 loop: CASSLFGLPKSEYF. Written as DNA, the CDR3 is TGTGCCAGCAGTTTATTCGGGCTACCCAAGAGCGAGTACTTC.

This clone was recorded a few times. Other DNA sequences from this sample encode an identical CDR3 as well. V usage is TRBV19 and J usage is TRBJ2-7, with 8 bases that match TRBD1. CDR1 LNHDA and CDR2 SQIVND come from the germline V gene (reference sequence). V shed 4 bases, J shed 4 bases, and the junction held 6 bases outside the gene matches. The CDR3 spans 14 residues. The CDR3 spells CASSRTGTGYEQYF. DNA for the CDR3: TGTGCCAGTAGTAGAACCGGGACAGGTTACGAGCAGTACTTC.

The chain is built from TRBV10-3 and TRBJ1-2; TRBD1 matches 8 bases. Trimming at V came to 4 bases and at J to 2 bases, leaving 6 bases not matched to a gene. This CDR3 has 15 residues. The germline gives CDR1 ENHRY, CDR2 SYGVKD. CDR3 residues: CAISAGQDQNYGYTF. The DNA of the CDR3 is TGTGCCATCAGTGCGGGACAGGACCAAAACTATGGCTACACCTTC.

The chain uses TRBV19 and TRBJ1-4, with a weak D call TRBD1 (5 bases). Trimming took off 9 bases at V and 12 bases at J, with 14 bases between the two ends. This CDR3 is 11 amino acids long. CDR1 LNHDA and CDR2 SQIVND come from the germline V gene (reference sequence). CDR3 in amino acids: CASGARNQLFF. The CDR3, as DNA: TGTGCCAGCGGGGCCCGAAACCAACTGTTTTTT.

This clone appeared a few times. The V call is TRBV7-8, the J call TRBJ1-5; D unclear. Germline V gene data show CDR1 as SGHVS and CDR2 as FQNEAQ. The CDR3 totals 12 residues. V dropped 8 bases and J dropped 0 bases, with 5 bases sitting between them. The CDR3 DNA reads TGTGCCAGCTGCAATAGCAATCAGCCCCAGCATTTT. Amino acid sequence: CASCNSNQPQHF.

The chain carries TRBV5-1 and TRBJ2-1, with D maybe TRBD2 (6 bases). CDR3 size: 15 residues. Germline CDR1 and CDR2: SGHRS and YFSETQ. Trimming pared 0 bases from V and 3 bases from J, leaving 10 bases between. This CDR3 reads CASSLDGRDYNEQFF. For the CDR3, the DNA is TGCGCCAGCAGCTTGGATGGGCGGGACTACAATGAGCAGTTCTTC.

This chain connects TRBV11-2 to TRBJ2-1; 12 nucleotides align to TRBD1. CDR1 and CDR2 from the germline V gene are SGHAT and FQNNGV. The J segment lost 9 bases and the V segment lost 5 bases, leaving 11 bases of the junction unmatched. The CDR3 covers 16 residues. The CDR3 DNA sequence: TGTGCCAGCAGCCGCTCAGGGACAGGGGGCCGTGGTGAGCAGTTCTTC. The encoded protein is CASSRSGTGGRGEQFF.

The chain is built from TRBV7-9 and TRBJ1-1; D not resolved. The V end lost 10 bases, the J end lost 0 bases, and 12 bases lay between the germline ends. The length of the CDR3 is 13 residues. CDR1 and CDR2 (germline): SEHNR, FQNEAQ (reference sequence). CDR3 sequence: CANTGTLNTEAFF. The CDR3 DNA reads TGTGCCAATACGGGAACGTTGAACACTGAAGCTTTCTTT.

This chain connects TRBV28 to TRBJ1-4; no definite D call. The CDR3 runs 12 residues. Germline V gene sequence: CDR1 MDHEN, CDR2 SYDVKM. Trimming pared 6 bases from V and 8 bases from J, leaving 10 bases between. CDR3 coding DNA: TGTGCCAGCAGATGGACGGGGGAAAAACTGTTTTTT. Protein: CASRWTGEKLFF.

This clone was counted between two and nine times. V is TRBV7-6 and J is TRBJ2-7; no firm D call. The germline V gene has CDR1 SGHVS and CDR2 FNYEAQ. V lost 8 bases and J 7 bases, leaving 15 bases between the germline ends. CDR3 length: 12 amino acids. The CDR3 DNA follows: TGTGCCAGCGTGGCCACCCGTGGAGAGCAGTACTTC. Its protein product is CASVATRGEQYF.

V gene TRBV5-1 combines with J gene TRBJ1-4; D is possibly TRBD1 (6 bases). The CDR3 consists of 15 residues. Trimming shortened V by 3 bases and J by 8 bases, and 17 bases separated the two germline ends. Germline V gene sequence: CDR1 SGHRS, CDR2 YFSETQ. CDR3 nucleotide sequence: TGCGCCAGCAGCTCAGGGACACCGGTGGGGGAAAAACTGTTTTTT. Translation gives CASSSGTPVGEKLFF. Complete variable domain (other parts from reference TRBV5-1 and TRBJ1-4): KAGVTQTPRYLIKTRGQQVTLSCSPISGHRSVSWYQQTPGQGLQFLFEYFSETQRNKGNFPGRFSGRQFSNSRSEMNVSTLELGDSALYLCASSSGTPVGEKLFFGSGTQLSVL.

V gene TRBV4-3 combines with J gene TRBJ2-1, with TRBD1 matching 7 bases. Losses at the gene ends were 0 bases for V and 7 bases for J; bases not matched to a gene: 9. The germline gives CDR1 LGHNA, CDR2 YSLEER. CDR3 length equals 16 residues. Here the CDR3 reads CASSQEVTGASNEQFF. CDR3 nucleotides: TGCGCCAGCAGCCAAGAAGTAACAGGGGCTAGTAATGAGCAGTTCTTC.

The chain is built from TRBV30 and TRBJ1-2; a possible D gene is TRBD1 (5 bases). The V and J ends lost 1 base and 4 bases respectively, with 7 bases between them. From germline, CDR1 is GTSNPN and CDR2 SVGIG (reference sequence). The CDR3 covers 12 residues. DNA of the CDR3: TGTGCCTGGAGTGGACAGTTCTATGGCTACACCTTC. Translating it yields CAWSGQFYGYTF.

This clone was counted a few times. The chain has TRBV7-4 and TRBJ1-6; 10 bases are a match to TRBD1. The J segment lost 4 bases and the V segment lost 5 bases, leaving 17 bases of the junction unmatched. CDR1 is SGHVT and CDR2 is SQSDAQ in the germline V gene. The CDR3 has 20 amino acids. The CDR3 bases are TGTGCCAGCAGCCATAACCCCGGGACAGGGGTTTGGCCTTATAATTCACCCCTCCACTTT. Amino acids: CASSHNPGTGVWPYNSPLHF.

CDR3: CASSPGFSRYNEQFF. The CDR3 coding sequence is TGTGCCAGCAGTCCAGGGTTCTCCAGATACAATGAGCAGTTCTTC. The genes are TRBV6-5 and TRBJ2-1; D possibly corresponds to TRBD1 (5 bases). Germline CDR1 is MNHEY and CDR2 is SVGAGI. V was pared by 5 bases and J by 4 bases, with 15 bases between. CDR3 size: 15 residues.

The rearrangement links TRBV28 to TRBJ1-6, with 9 bases aligning to TRBD1. Losses at the gene ends were 8 bases for V and 9 bases for J; bases not matched to a gene: 11. The CDR3 sequence is 15 residues long. The germline V gene encodes CDR1 MDHEN and CDR2 SYDVKM. Here the CDR3 DNA reads TGTGCCAGCGCGGCCCCGGGACAGGGAGGTTCACCCCTCCACTTT. This codes for CASAAPGQGGSPLHF.